The 16 T cell receptor beta chains reported below all come from one sample, sequenced in a study of blood T cell repertoires in COVID-19. Sequenced by immunoSEQ multiplex PCR; TCRdb stores in-frame clones only, minus some. The profile shows 60,000 to 70,000 clones, roughly 84% of them singletons. Sequenced material: peripheral blood. These TCRs come from a man aged 50-59 years with active COVID-19.

The chain uses TRBV21-1 and TRBJ2-5; whether TRBD1, the table's D call, matches the DNA was not checked. TRBV21-1 is listed as a pseudogene. The CDR3 length is 18 residues. CDR3 sequence: CASSQRPDNPILQETQYF. The CDR3 bases are TGTGCCAGCAGCCAACGCCCTGACAATCCGATCCTCCAAGAGACCCAGTACTTC.

V and J are TRBV4-2 and TRBJ2-5; 9 bases fit TRBD2. Trimming removed 1 base from V and 5 bases from J; junction bases left unmatched: 5. The germline V gene encodes CDR1 LGHNA and CDR2 YNFKEQ. The CDR3 extends over 15 amino acids. In nucleotides, the CDR3 is TGTGCCAGCAGCCAAGTTAGCGGGGGCCGGGAGACCCAGTACTTC. This codes for CASSQVSGGRETQYF.

The CDR3 DNA reads TGCGCCAGCAGCCAAGATATAGGGGACTATGGCTACACCTTC. Translation: CASSQDIGDYGYTF. The chain combines TRBV4-3 with TRBJ1-2; tentative D call: TRBD1 (5 bases). Trimming shortened V by 0 bases and J by 3 bases, and 8 bases separated the two germline ends. This CDR3 spans 14 amino acids. Germline V gene sequence: CDR1 LGHNA, CDR2 YSLEER.

In this sample, this clone turned up once. The V gene is TRBV5-4, the J gene TRBJ1-1, with 12 bases identical to TRBD1. Germline loops: CDR1 SGHNT, CDR2 YYREEE (reference sequence). Trimming removed 5 bases from V and 7 bases from J; junction bases left unmatched: 9. The CDR3 is 15 amino acids. CDR3 region: CASRYRDRGLDEAFF. The CDR3 bases are TGTGCCAGCAGATACCGGGACAGGGGGCTTGATGAAGCTTTCTTT.

The chain uses TRBV7-2 and TRBJ1-1; possibly TRBD1 for D (5 bases). The CDR3 runs to 13 residues. The V gene's germline CDR1 is SGHTA and CDR2 FQGNSA. Deletions cut 2 bases from V and 5 bases from J, with 9 bases between. The CDR3 DNA reads TGTGCCAGCAGCTTACGGAGGGGAACTGAAGCTTTCTTT. Residues: CASSLRRGTEAFF.

This clone has more than one count but fewer than ten. The sample holds other DNA sequences that translate to the same CDR3. The rearrangement links TRBV7-9 to TRBJ2-7; weak D call: TRBD2 (5 bases). The CDR3 is 12 residues long. The V gene's germline CDR1 is SEHNR and CDR2 FQNEAQ (reference sequence). V lost 3 bases and J 5 bases, leaving 8 bases between the germline ends. CDR3: CASSLRRDEQYF. Here the CDR3 DNA reads TGTGCCAGCAGCTTGCGGCGGGACGAGCAGTACTTC.

This clone was picked up one time. The chain links TRBV13 to TRBJ2-7, with 8 bases aligning to TRBD1. The ends lost 4 bases at V and 5 bases at J; junction bases unmatched: 4. The CDR3 extends over 13 amino acids. From germline, CDR1 is PRHDT and CDR2 FYEKMQ (reference sequence). The CDR3 sequence is CASSSRGRNEQYF. The CDR3 region has the DNA TGTGCCAGCAGCTCCAGGGGGCGGAACGAGCAGTACTTC.

The chain uses TRBV2 and TRBJ2-7, with 16 bases lining up with TRBD2. The CDR3 runs 16 residues. Germline CDR1 is SNHLY and CDR2 is FYNNEI. V was clipped by 8 bases and J by 5 bases; unmatched bases: 9. The CDR3 is CASASGTSGGADEQYF. CDR3 bases: TGTGCCAGCGCGTCCGGGACTAGCGGGGGGGCCGACGAGCAGTACTTC.

The chain couples TRBV29-1 to TRBJ1-2, with D unresolved. The germline CDR1 and CDR2 sequences are SQVTM and ANQGSEA. V was cut by 2 bases and J by 1 base, with 8 bases left in between. This CDR3 spans 13 amino acids. As DNA, the CDR3 is TGCAGCGTTGAAAACAGTTTTAACTATGGCTACACCTTC. Protein sequence: CSVENSFNYGYTF.

This clone showed up just once. The rearrangement uses TRBV7-2 and TRBJ1-1; 7 nucleotides match TRBD1. Looked up from germline, CDR1 is SGHTA and CDR2 is FQGNSA. V lost 2 bases, J lost 6 bases, and 3 bases stayed unmatched. This CDR3 contains 13 residues. The CDR3 sequence: CASSLRRGAEAFF. The CDR3 region has the DNA TGTGCCAGCAGCTTACGCAGGGGGGCTGAAGCTTTCTTT. The full variable domain, rest sourced from reference TRBV7-2 and TRBJ1-1, is GAGVSQSPSNKVTEKGKDVELRCDPISGHTALYWYRQSLGQGLEFLIYFQGNSAPDKSGLPSDRFSAERTGGSVSTLTIQRTQQEDSAVYLCASSLRRGAEAFFGQGTRLTVV.

This chain connects TRBV19 to TRBJ1-1; the match to TRBD1 covers 7 bases. The trim removed 7 bases at V and 1 base at J, leaving 3 bases unmatched. In germline, CDR1 is LNHDA, CDR2 SQIVND (reference sequence). The CDR3 spans 13 residues. The DNA of the CDR3 is TGTGCCAGTACAAGGGGGCGGAACACTGAAGCTTTCTTT. As protein: CASTRGRNTEAFF. The complete variable domain, with remaining parts taken from reference TRBV19 and TRBJ1-1, reads DGGITQSPKYLFRKEGQNVTLSCEQNLNHDAMYWYRQDPGQGLRLIYYSQIVNDFQKGDIAEGYSVSREKKESFPLTVTSAQKNPTAFYLCASTRGRNTEAFFGQGTRLTVV.

This rearrangement joins TRBV5-1 to TRBJ2-1; 8 bases align to TRBD2. CDR1 and CDR2 (germline): SGHRS, YFSETQ. CDR3 length: 18 residues. V lost 4 bases, J lost 3 bases, and 15 bases stayed unmatched. The CDR3 sequence: CASSPLGPAGGYYNEQFF. The CDR3 DNA sequence: TGCGCCAGCAGCCCCCTTGGGCCCGCGGGGGGATACTACAATGAGCAGTTCTTC.

This clone has a single count. This chain connects TRBV5-1 to TRBJ2-1, with 11 bases identical to TRBD2. V was pared by 8 bases and J by 5 bases, with 6 bases of the junction left unmatched. Germline V gene sequence: CDR1 SGHRS, CDR2 YFSETQ. The CDR3 runs 14 residues. The chain's CDR3 is CASKTSGADNEQFF. The DNA of the CDR3 is TGCGCCAGTAAGACTAGCGGGGCTGACAATGAGCAGTTCTTC. The full variable domain, rest sourced from reference TRBV5-1 and TRBJ2-1, is KAGVTQTPRYLIKTRGQQVTLSCSPISGHRSVSWYQQTPGQGLQFLFEYFSETQRNKGNFPGRFSGRQFSNSRSEMNVSTLELGDSALYLCASKTSGADNEQFFGPGTRLTVL.

This rearrangement joins TRBV30 to TRBJ2-3; 11 bases are shared with TRBD2. Germline-derived CDR1 and CDR2 are GTSNPN and SVGIG (reference sequence). Trimming took 1 base from V and 0 from J; bases not matched to a gene: 3. This CDR3 comprises 16 residues. This CDR3 is CAWSAASGGSTDTQYF. The CDR3 nucleotides are TGTGCCTGGAGTGCGGCTAGCGGGGGGAGCACAGATACGCAGTATTTT.

The chain has TRBV5-4 and TRBJ2-5; D is perhaps TRBD1 (5 bases). CDR1 is SGHNT, CDR2 YYREEE, per germline (reference sequence). Trimming removed 0 bases from V and 5 bases from J, with 8 bases in between. The CDR3 contains 13 residues. CDR3 in amino acids: CASSLEGRETQYF. DNA of the CDR3: TGTGCCAGCAGCTTGGAGGGGCGGGAGACCCAGTACTTC. The full variable domain, in which reference TRBV5-4 and TRBJ2-5 provide the parts outside the CDR3, is ETGVTQSPTHLIKTRGQQVTLRCSSQSGHNTVSWYQQALGQGPQFIFQYYREEENGRGNFPPRFSGLQFPNYSSELNVNALELDDSALYLCASSLEGRETQYFGPGTRLLVL.

This sequence joins TRBV4-1 and TRBJ1-1; D gene unclear. The CDR3 sequence is 14 residues long. V was cut by 3 bases and J by 0 bases, with 8 bases left in between. In germline, CDR1 is MGHRA, CDR2 YSYEKL. This CDR3 reads CASSHYSMNTEAFF. The CDR3 coding sequence is TGCGCCAGCAGCCATTATAGCATGAACACTGAAGCTTTCTTT.